This TCR beta chain was found in a study of T cell responses to AZD1222 COVID-19 vaccine. The study pooled second doses at about 4 or about 12 weeks. The germline V gene encodes CDR1 SGHAT and CDR2 FQNNGV. This CDR3 has 17 residues. Trimming left V 1 base short and J 5 bases short, with 18 bases between. The method was immunoSEQ multiplex PCR; TCRdb's version includes in-frame clones alone and lacks a portion of them. The table lists 100,000 or so clones, 80% to 95% of them singletons. V is TRBV11-2 and J is TRBJ1-3; no firm D call. The receptor was derived from an adult who received the AZD1222 COVID-19 vaccine. The sample in question was peripheral blood, obtained 28 days after the second AZD1222 dose. The CDR3 DNA sequence: TGTGCCAGCAGCTTAGGCCTAAGAGCGGTGCGGAGAAACACCATATATTTT. Residues: CASSLGLRAVRRNTIYF.